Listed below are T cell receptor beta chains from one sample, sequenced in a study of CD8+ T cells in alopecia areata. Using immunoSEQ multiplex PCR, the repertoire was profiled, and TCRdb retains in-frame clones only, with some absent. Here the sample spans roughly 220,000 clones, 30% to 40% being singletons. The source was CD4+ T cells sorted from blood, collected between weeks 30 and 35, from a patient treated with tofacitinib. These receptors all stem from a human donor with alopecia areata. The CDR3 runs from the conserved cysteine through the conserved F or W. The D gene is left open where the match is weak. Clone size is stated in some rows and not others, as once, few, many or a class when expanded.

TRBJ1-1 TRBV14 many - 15 TGTGCCAGCAGCCAAGATCCACGGGGGGTCCTTGAAGCTTTCTTT CASSQDPRGVLEAFF
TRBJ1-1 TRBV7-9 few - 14 TGTGCCAGCAGCTTATCGGGAGGGGCCACTGAAGCTTTCTTT CASSLSGGATEAFF
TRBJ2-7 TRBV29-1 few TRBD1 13 TGCAGCGTTGATGGGACAGGGTCCTACGAGCAGTACTTC CSVDGTGSYEQYF
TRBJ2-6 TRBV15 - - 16 TGTGCCACCAGCGTGGGGAGAGGCTCTGGGGCCAACGTCCTGACTTTC CATSVGRGSGANVLTF
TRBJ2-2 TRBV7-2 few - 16 TGTGCCAGCAGCGGCCACAGGGCGCTGAACACCGGGGAGCTGTTTTTT CASSGHRALNTGELFF
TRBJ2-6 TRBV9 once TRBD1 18 TGTGCCAGCAGCGGGGGACAGGGGACAAACTCTGGGGCCAACGTCCTGACTTTC CASSGGQGTNSGANVLTF
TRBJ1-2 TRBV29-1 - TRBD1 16 TGCAGCGTTGATGGACAGGGTAGGGGGAGTGGAAGTGGCTACACCTTC CSVDGQGRGSGSGYTF
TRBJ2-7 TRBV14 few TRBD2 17 TGTGCCAGCAGCGAAACAGGACTAGCGGATAAGTCCTACGAGCAGTACTTC CASSETGLADKSYEQYF
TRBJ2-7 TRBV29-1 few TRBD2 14 TGCAGCGTTAAACGGCTAGCGGGAACCTACGAGCAGTACTTC CSVKRLAGTYEQYF
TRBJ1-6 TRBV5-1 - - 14 TGCGCCAGCAGCTTGGACGGGGGGAATTCACCCCTCCACTTT CASSLDGGNSPLHF